The sequence of this TCR beta chain was determined in a study of T cells expressing NK-cell markers (dated by TCRdb to between 2020 and 2021). Background for the entire study: TCR beta-chain repertoires were profiled in sorted CD3+CD56+NKG2C+, CD3+CD56+NKG2C- and CD3+CD56-NKG2C+ T-cell subsets from about 8 donors. Of the eight sequenced donors, seven were found to be HCMV-seropositive and one was found to be HCMV-seronegative. Libraries were sequenced as 2 x 150 bp reads on Illumina HiSeq 2000/2500, MiSeq or NextSeq. Randomly selected healthy volunteers, three men and five women, were used as the eight sequenced donors. Study-level results and caveats: In more than five donors, the dominant CD3+CD56+NKG2C+ clonotypes were found to rank among the top 10 CD8+ clonotypes and to make up about 1.0-7.0% of CD8+ T cells. Whether the expanded NKG2C-expressing T cell clones were specific for HCMV antigens remained unclear. Those dominant clonotypes were again the most abundant among CD3+CD56-NKG2C+ cells in several donors, at about 25-65%.

Measured from the cysteine to the phenylalanine, the CDR3 is 13 residues long. This entry has no DNA. The germline V gene sets CDR1 to MNHNS and CDR2 to SASEGT. HCMV-specific IgG was detected in serum with a commercial ELISA kit to determine HCMV serostatus. Peripheral blood mononuclear cells were isolated from blood by Ficoll density gradient centrifugation. Note on this clonotype: Its recognized antigen is unknown.

This sample was sequenced with an Illumina HiSeq 2000. TCR beta cDNA libraries were made by 5'RACE template switching that added a universal primer site and unique molecular identifiers. cDNA synthesis was primed from the TCR beta constant segment and was followed by two successive PCR amplification steps. The published analysis was carried out like this. MIGEC handled demultiplexing of the reads and grouping by UMI, while MiTCR was used to assemble and quantify clonotypes. To exclude erroneous sequences, only TCR cDNA sequences supported by at least two reads were retained. The tcR package was used for downstream repertoire analysis, with clonotypes matched between fractions based on CDR3 nucleotide sequence plus V segment. VDJmatch was used to annotate antigen specificity against VDJdb, with one amino acid substitution in CDR3 permitted. With the reads reprocessed by TCRdb, a single entry stands for each CDR3 protein sequence and no DNA is reported. The V and J calls and clone size come from TCRdb's table, not from the authors' own analysis. The sample table gives about 150,000 distinct CDR3 sequences. Approximately 12% of the sample rests with the top ten.

Sequencing input: blood T cells: a sorted CD56 or NKG2C T cell subset, CD4+ or CD8+ T cells, or bulk PBMC T cells (not recorded which). The TCR sequence derives from a man between 18 and 29 years old in good health. Donor details come from another sample of the same person, matched by shared clones. The V gene is TRBV6-1 and the J gene is TRBJ2-1; TCRdb's D call of TRBD2 is untestable without DNA. This receptor has the CDR3 CASRPTSGGPQFF.